The clone carrying this T cell receptor (beta chain) was seen many times. Its antigen is undetermined. The sample originates from a study of CD8 T cells in ankylosing spondylitis. Library preparation for TCR beta used quantitative 5'-RACE with molecular barcodes. TCRdb analysed the 5' RACE reads with MiXCR anew, one entry per CDR3 protein. This table holds just over 350,000 distinct CDR3 sequences, roughly 20% found once. There are 16 residues in the CDR3. V lost 1 base and J lost 0, with 9 bases in between. Study-level findings and limits: Earlier work had already found some motif variants in reactive arthritis synovial fluid and blood. The authors found the disease-linked clones to be CD8+ and relatively rare in peripheral blood.

This receptor was obtained from a male donor with ankylosing spondylitis or in good health (not recorded which). This chain connects TRBV12-3 or TRBV12-4 to TRBJ2-2; D is unresolved. Sequencing was carried out using blood, either unsorted or a sorted T cell fraction (not recorded which). Here the CDR3 DNA reads TGTGCCAGCAGTTTAGGTGCCAGCGCGAACACCGGGGAGCTGTTTTTT. Its translation: CASSLGASANTGELFF.